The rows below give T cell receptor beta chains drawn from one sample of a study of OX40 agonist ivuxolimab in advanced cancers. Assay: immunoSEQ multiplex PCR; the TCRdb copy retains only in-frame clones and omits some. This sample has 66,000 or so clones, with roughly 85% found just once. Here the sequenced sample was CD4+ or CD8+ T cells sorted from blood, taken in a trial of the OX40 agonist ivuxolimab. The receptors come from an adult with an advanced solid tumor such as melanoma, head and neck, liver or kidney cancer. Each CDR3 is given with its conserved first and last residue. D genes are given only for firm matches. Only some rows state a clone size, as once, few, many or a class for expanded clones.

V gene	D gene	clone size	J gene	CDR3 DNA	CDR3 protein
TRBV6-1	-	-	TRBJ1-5	TGTGCCAGCAGTGAAGCGCCGGGACAGCCCCAGCATTTT	CASSEAPGQPQHF
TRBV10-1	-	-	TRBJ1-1	TGCGCCAGCAGTTTACACATGAACACTGAAGCTTTCTTT	CASSLHMNTEAFF
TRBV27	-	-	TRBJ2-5	TGTGCCAGCAGGATTACCACACAAGAGACCCAGTACTTC	CASRITTQETQYF
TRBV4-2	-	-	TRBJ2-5	TGTGCCAGCAGCCAAGTGAACCGGGACTACCAAGAGACCCAGTACTTC	CASSQVNRDYQETQYF
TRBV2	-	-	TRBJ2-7	TGTGCCAGCAGTGAAACCGGGTTCTACGAGCAGTACTTC	CASSETGFYEQYF
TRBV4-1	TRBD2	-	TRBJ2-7	TGCGCCAGCAGCCAAACTAGCGGGGGGGCCTACGAGCAGTACTTC	CASSQTSGGAYEQYF
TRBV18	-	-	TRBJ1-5	TGTGCCAGCTCACCAAGAGGGCAGGGTAATCAGCCCCAGCATTTT	CASSPRGQGNQPQHF
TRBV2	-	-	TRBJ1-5	TGTGCCAGCAGGATGGGACTCCCGAATCAGCCCCAGCATTTT	CASRMGLPNQPQHF
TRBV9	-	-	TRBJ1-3	TGTGCCAGCAGCCCAGGTCCAGATGGAAACACCATATATTTT	CASSPGPDGNTIYF
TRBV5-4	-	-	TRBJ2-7	TGTGCCAGCAGCTTGGACAGGGGGGGCTACGAGCAGTACTTC	CASSLDRGGYEQYF
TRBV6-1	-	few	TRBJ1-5	TGTGCCAGCAGCGGGAGGCAGATGAATCAGCCCCAGCATTTT	CASSGRQMNQPQHF
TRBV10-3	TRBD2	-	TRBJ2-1	TGTGCCATCAGCACCGGGACTAGCACTTTCTTC	CAISTGTSTFF
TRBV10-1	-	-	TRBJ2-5	TGCGCTTCGGGCCCGACCCAGTACTTC	CASGPTQYF
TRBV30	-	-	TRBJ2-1	TGTGCCTGGGGAACCCATGAGCAGTTCTTC	CAWGTHEQFF
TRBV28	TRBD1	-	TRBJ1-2	TGTGCCAGCAGTACGTCCGGCGCCGGGACAGGGGCTGACTTGAGGGGCTACACCTTC	CASSTSGAGTGADLRGYTF
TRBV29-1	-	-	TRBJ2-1	TGCAGCGTTGAACTATACAATGAGCAGTTCTTC	CSVELYNEQFF
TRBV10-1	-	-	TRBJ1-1	TGCGCCAGCAGTGAGTACCACCGGGGTGAAGCTTTCTTT	CASSEYHRGEAFF
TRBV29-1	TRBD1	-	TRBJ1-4	TGCAGCGCCGCGGGACAGGGCGGACTCTCATTTGTTTTT	CSAAGQGGLSFVF
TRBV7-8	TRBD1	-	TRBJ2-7	TGTGCCAGCAGCTCGAGGGCAACAGGGGGCTCTAACGAGCAGTACTTC	CASSSRATGGSNEQYF
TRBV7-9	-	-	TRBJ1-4	TGTGCCAGCAGCTTACCACAGAATGAAAAACTGTTTTTT	CASSLPQNEKLFF
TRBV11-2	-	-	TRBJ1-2	TGTGCCAGCAGCTCCCAAGGGGGGCTCAACTATGGCTACACCTTC	CASSSQGGLNYGYTF
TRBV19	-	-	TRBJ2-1	TGTGCCAGTAGTATTCTTGGTAAGGGACGTGAGCAGTTCTTC	CASSILGKGREQFF
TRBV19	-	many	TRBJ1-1	TGTGCCAGTACCACCGGAGGAGGGGTGAAAGCTTTCTTT	CASTTGGGVKAFF
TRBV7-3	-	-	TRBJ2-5	TGTGCCAGCAGGGATTTTAACCAAGAGACCCAGTACTTC	CASRDFNQETQYF
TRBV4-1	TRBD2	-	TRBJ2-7	TGCGCCAGCAGCTTTCCTGGGACTAGCGGGAGGTACGAGCAGTACTTC	CASSFPGTSGRYEQYF
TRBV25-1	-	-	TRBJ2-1	TGTGCCAGCAGTGAATTCGGAGGGTACCATGAGCAGTTCTTC	CASSEFGGYHEQFF
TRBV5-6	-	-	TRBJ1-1	TGTGCCAGCAGCTTGCGAGGGATCGAAGCTTTCTTT	CASSLRGIEAFF
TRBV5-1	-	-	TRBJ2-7	TGCGCCAGCACCCTTGGAGGGGCCTCAACTTACTACGAGCAGTACTTC	CASTLGGASTYYEQYF
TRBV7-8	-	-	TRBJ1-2	TGTGCCAGCAGCTCTACAGGGAATTGGGCCTTC	CASSSTGNWAF
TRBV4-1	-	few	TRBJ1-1	TGCGCCAGCAGCCACAGGGAGATGAACACTGAAGCTTTCTTT	CASSHREMNTEAFF
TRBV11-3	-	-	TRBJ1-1	TGTGCCAGCAGCTTAAGTCCGGGGGCTCGGACTGAAGCTTTCTTT	CASSLSPGARTEAFF
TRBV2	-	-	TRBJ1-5	TGTGCCAGCAGGGTAACCACAATGCCGAATCAGCCCCAGCATTTT	CASRVTTMPNQPQHF
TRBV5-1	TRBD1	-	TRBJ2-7	TGCGCCAGCAGCTCGGGACAGGAATATTACGAGCAGTACTTC	CASSSGQEYYEQYF
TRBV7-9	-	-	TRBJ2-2	TGTGCCAGCAGCCCCGGACAGGGAGGGTCCGGGGAGCTGTTTTTT	CASSPGQGGSGELFF
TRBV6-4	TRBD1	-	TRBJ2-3	TGTGCCAGCAGCCGGGACAGGGGAACAGATACGCAGTATTTT	CASSRDRGTDTQYF
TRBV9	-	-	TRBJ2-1	TGTGCCAGCCGGCCAGCGTTCTCCTACAATGAGCAGTTCTTC	CASRPAFSYNEQFF
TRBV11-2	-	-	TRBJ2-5	TGTGCCAGCAGCTCCTTTGAGACCCAGTACTTC	CASSSFETQYF
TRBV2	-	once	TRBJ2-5	TGTGCCAGCCGGGACCCGCCAGGGAAGACCCAGTACTTC	CASRDPPGKTQYF
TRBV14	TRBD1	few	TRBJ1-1	TGTGCCAGCAGCGCAGGGGGCTGGGTGAACACTGAAGCTTTCTTT	CASSAGGWVNTEAFF
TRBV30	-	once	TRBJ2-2	TGTGCCTGGAAATCGGCTGGGCCCGGGGAGCTGTTTTTT	CAWKSAGPGELFF